One sample yielded the 21 T cell receptor beta chains listed below, sequenced in a study of cytotoxic CD8 clonotypes in ibrutinib-treated CLL. Only in-frame clones appear in the TCRdb table, and some are missing; sequencing was by immunoSEQ multiplex PCR. The table shows 40,000 or so clones, with around 70% occurring only once. This sample comprised PBMCs, obtained at disease progression, from a patient treated with ibrutinib. The receptor set was obtained from a human donor with chronic lymphocytic leukemia.

This clone has only a few counts. The chain carries TRBV25-1 and TRBJ1-5; D gene ambiguous. Germline lookup yields CDR1 MGHDK and CDR2 SYGVNS. Trimming pared 2 bases from V and 3 bases from J, leaving 17 bases between. This CDR3 is built from 17 residues. In nucleotides, the CDR3 is TGTGCCAGCAGTGAAGTTGAGGATGACCGGAACAATCAGCCCCAGCATTTT. It codes for CASSEVEDDRNNQPQHF. Drawing the rest from reference TRBV25-1 and TRBJ1-5, the complete variable domain is EADIYQTPRYLVIGTGKKITLECSQTMGHDKMYWYQQDPGMELHLIHYSYGVNSTEKGDLSSESTVSRIRTEHFPLTLESARPSHTSQYLCASSEVEDDRNNQPQHFGDGTRLSIL.

This clone occurred once. The chain joins TRBV29-1 to TRBJ2-1; D is uncertain. Germline CDR1 reads SQVTM; CDR2 reads ANQGSEA. CDR3 length equals 11 residues. V was cut by 4 bases and J by 8 bases, with 9 bases left in between. The CDR3 bases are TGCAGCGTTGGTAGTGGATATGAGCAGTTCTTC. It codes for CSVGSGYEQFF.

CDR3 nucleotide sequence: TGTGCCAGCAGCCTACACAGGGGTTGGAACTATGGCTACACCTTC. Translated, it gives CASSLHRGWNYGYTF. V usage is TRBV14 and J usage is TRBJ1-2, with 7 nucleotides matching TRBD1. CDR3 length: 15 amino acids. Germline V CDR1 and CDR2: SGHDN, FVKESK. The V gene end was trimmed by 4 bases and the J gene end by 2 bases; junction bases not matched to a gene: 7.

V and J are TRBV5-1 and TRBJ2-3; the D gene is possibly TRBD1 (6 bases). The CDR3 is made up of 15 amino acids. Trimming removed 4 bases from V and 2 bases from J, with 14 bases in between. Germline loops: CDR1 SGHRS, CDR2 YFSETQ. CDR3 sequence reads: CASSKQDSTTDTQYF. For the CDR3, the DNA is TGCGCCAGCAGCAAACAGGACAGTACCACAGATACGCAGTATTTT.

This rearrangement joins TRBV7-9 to TRBJ2-7; perhaps TRBD2 as D (5 bases). Germline V gives CDR1 SEHNR, CDR2 FQNEAQ (reference sequence). The CDR3 totals 16 residues. With 5 bases removed from V and 0 bases from J, the gap between germline ends came to 17 bases. The CDR3 sequence: CASSTYDIGSSYEQYF. The CDR3 DNA is TGTGCCAGCAGCACTTATGATATTGGGAGCTCCTACGAGCAGTACTTC.

The V and J genes are TRBV5-1 and TRBJ1-2, with 12 positions matching TRBD1. The CDR3 contains 15 residues. Trimming removed 3 bases from V and 6 bases from J; junction bases left unmatched: 6. Germline loops: CDR1 SGHRS, CDR2 YFSETQ. The CDR3 loop reads CASSSGQGAYNGYTF. The CDR3 DNA follows: TGCGCCAGCAGCTCGGGACAGGGGGCTTATAATGGCTACACCTTC.

This clone was observed once. The V and J genes are TRBV6-5 and TRBJ1-5; D may be TRBD1 (5 bases). Germline-derived CDR1 and CDR2 are MNHEY and SVGAGI. V lost 7 bases, J lost 5 bases, and 18 bases lay in between. The CDR3 has 15 residues. CDR3 nucleotide sequence: TGTGCCAGCATCGCCGGAGGGACCAGTGATCAGCCCCAGCATTTT. The encoded protein is CASIAGGTSDQPQHF.

This clone showed up just a few times. The rearrangement uses TRBV27 and TRBJ1-5, with 9 bases lining up with TRBD1. With V trimmed by 4 bases and J by 14 bases, 15 bases remained unmatched. Per the germline V gene, CDR1 is MNHEY and CDR2 is SMNVEV (reference sequence). The CDR3 spans 15 residues. The CDR3 reads CASSSGQGTVGPEHF. CDR3 in DNA: TGTGCCAGCAGTTCGGGACAGGGTACAGTCGGCCCAGAGCATTTT.

The CDR3 spells CATMGGYGYTF. The CDR3 DNA reads as TGTGCCACCATGGGGGGCTATGGCTACACCTTC. The rearrangement joins TRBV10-3 to TRBJ1-2, with TRBD1 as a possible D gene (5 bases). CDR1 and CDR2 (germline): ENHRY, SYGVKD. V was trimmed by 10 bases and J by 4 bases, leaving 10 bases between them. CDR3 length: 11 residues.

This rearrangement joins TRBV19 to TRBJ1-1, with D possibly TRBD1 on 6 matching bases. Germline V gene lookup returns CDR1 LNHDA and CDR2 SQIVND (reference sequence). The germline V and J ends were trimmed by 3 bases and 6 bases, with 20 bases remaining between them. The CDR3 has 16 amino acids. The CDR3 nucleotides are TGTGCCAGTAGTATTGGGACGGGCTGGGGGCTAGCTGAAGCTTTCTTT. Its translation: CASSIGTGWGLAEAFF.

V is TRBV2 and J is TRBJ1-1, with 8 bases fitting TRBD1. Looked up from germline, CDR1 is SNHLY and CDR2 is FYNNEI. The CDR3 runs 16 residues. J lost 1 base, V lost 7 bases, and 11 bases had no gene match. The CDR3 DNA sequence: TGTGCCAGCACCAAGGGACAGGCTAGCCCGAACACTGAAGCTTTCTTT. Amino acid sequence: CASTKGQASPNTEAFF.

This clone was counted between two and nine times. V usage is TRBV6-5 and J usage is TRBJ1-2, with TRBD1 matching 7 bases. Germline lookup yields CDR1 MNHEY and CDR2 SVGAGI. The CDR3 extends over 14 amino acids. The J segment lost 4 bases and the V segment lost 2 bases, leaving 4 bases of the junction unmatched. The CDR3 is CASSYLDRSYGYTF. The CDR3 region has the DNA TGTGCCAGCAGTTACCTGGACAGGTCCTATGGCTACACCTTC.

A single count supports this clone. This chain uses TRBV5-1 with TRBJ2-1; D is undetermined. CDR1 is SGHRS and CDR2 is YFSETQ in the germline V gene. The V and J ends lost 4 bases and 0 bases respectively, with 14 bases between them. The CDR3 has 16 residues. CDR3 residues: CASSGGRLPSYNEQFF. In nucleotides, the CDR3 is TGCGCCAGCAGCGGCGGACGGCTTCCCTCCTACAATGAGCAGTTCTTC.

This sequence joins TRBV18 and TRBJ1-2, with a possible D match to TRBD1 (5 bases). With 3 bases removed from V and 5 bases from J, the gap between germline ends came to 10 bases. Germline-derived CDR1 and CDR2 are KGHSH and LQKENI. This CDR3 is 13 amino acids long. CDR3 loop: CASSPDTSYGYTF. The CDR3 DNA reads as TGTGCCAGCTCACCGGACACCTCATATGGCTACACCTTC. Complete variable domain (other parts from reference TRBV18 and TRBJ1-2): NAGVMQNPRHLVRRRGQEARLRCSPMKGHSHVYWYRQLPEEGLKFMVYLQKENIIDESGMPKERFSAEFPKEGPSILRIQQVVRGDSAAYFCASSPDTSYGYTFGSGTRLTVV.

This clone was seen just once. The genes are TRBV7-9 and TRBJ1-1; D uncertain. The CDR3 runs to 14 residues. V gave up 5 bases and J gave up 0 bases, with 10 bases separating them. Germline V gene lookup returns CDR1 SEHNR and CDR2 FQNEAQ (reference sequence). CDR3 sequence reads: CASSLTFLNTEAFF. The CDR3 DNA is TGTGCCAGCAGCCTGACATTCCTGAACACTGAAGCTTTCTTT.

This clone has just a few counts. A junction end diverges from the germline sequence, so it may reflect a read error. The chain couples TRBV10-1 to TRBJ1-5, with 8 bases that match TRBD1. CDR1 and CDR2 (germline): WNHNN, SYGVQD (reference sequence). This CDR3 is 15 amino acids long. The CDR3 loop reads CASGDQGAGNQPQHF. The CDR3 DNA reads TGCGCCAGCGGTGACCAGGGGGCCGGCAATCAGCCCCAGCATTTT.

The V call is TRBV11-2, the J call TRBJ2-7; 8 positions agree with TRBD2. The CDR3 has 13 amino acids. The trim removed 11 bases at V and 2 bases at J, leaving 8 bases unmatched. Germline V CDR1 and CDR2: SGHAT, FQNNGV. CDR3 residues: CASKAAGAYEQYF. CDR3 sequence (DNA): TGTGCCTCTAAGGCAGCGGGAGCCTACGAGCAGTACTTC.

V usage is TRBV18 and J usage is TRBJ2-7, with 8 bases lining up with TRBD1. Losses at the gene ends were 6 bases for V and 2 bases for J; bases not matched to a gene: 6. The CDR3 runs to 14 residues. Germline V gene data show CDR1 as KGHSH and CDR2 as LQKENI. In DNA form, the CDR3 reads TGTGCCAGCTCGCCGGGACAGGCGCCCTACGAGCAGTACTTC. Amino acid sequence: CASSPGQAPYEQYF.

CDR3 nucleotides: TGTGCCAGCAGCGTAACCCGACGGAGCACCGGGGAGCTGTTTTTT. The encoded protein is CASSVTRRSTGELFF. The genes are TRBV9 and TRBJ2-2; the D is unclear. Germline V gene data show CDR1 as SGDLS and CDR2 as YYNGEE. Trimming cost V 1 base and J 4 bases, with 11 bases left between them. This CDR3 is 15 amino acids long.

This sequence joins TRBV13 and TRBJ2-1; unclear D gene. V shed 3 bases and J shed 8 bases, with 8 bases lying between them. CDR1 and CDR2 from the germline V gene are PRHDT and FYEKMQ (reference sequence). The CDR3 spans 12 residues. CDR3 nucleotides: TGTGCCAGCAGCTTCGGGCTCTATGAGCAGTTCTTC. Encoded protein: CASSFGLYEQFF.

The V call is TRBV27, the J call TRBJ1-5; D is unclear. Germline V gene lookup returns CDR1 MNHEY and CDR2 SMNVEV (reference sequence). V gave up 2 bases and J gave up 0 bases, with 14 bases separating them. CDR3 length: 17 amino acids. CDR3 sequence reads: CASSLTNGPVSNQPQHF. The CDR3, as DNA: TGTGCCAGCAGTTTAACAAACGGTCCGGTTAGCAATCAGCCCCAGCATTTT.